What follows describes a single TCR beta chain. What it binds is unknown. The donors were members of the roughly 120-subject validation cohort (separate from the roughly 670-subject first cohort). These data are taken from a study of cytomegalovirus exposure and HLA in healthy donors. Study information: The same platform was used for the roughly 120 validation repertoires and the roughly 720 first-cohort repertoires, a later analysis reported. Whole-study results and caveats: In vitro testing confirmed a few CMV-associated chains as specific for CMV antigens.

This CDR3 spans 17 amino acids. CDR1 and CDR2 (germline): LNHNV, YYDKDF (reference sequence). The junction had 6 bases not matched to a gene; V was cut back by 1 base and J by 4 bases. The protocol was immunoSEQ multiplex PCR, while the TCRdb copy is restricted to in-frame clones and leaves out a portion. The repertoire holds 150,000 to 200,000 clones, with 84% as singletons. The chain employs TRBV15 and TRBJ2-6; TRBD1 aligns across 8 bases. The sample was PBMCs. This clonotype was obtained from a man aged 18 to 35 in good health and CMV-seropositive. The CDR3 coding sequence is TGTGCCACCAGCAGAGTTAGGACAGGGTCCGGGGCCAACGTCCTGACTTTC. Its protein product is CATSRVRTGSGANVLTF.